Listed below are T cell receptor beta chains from one sample, sequenced in a study of T cells in Graves' hyperthyroidism and ophthalmopathy. TCRdb used MiXCR to reprocess the multiplex PCR reads, holding one entry per CDR3 protein. The table lists roughly 500,000 distinct CDR3 sequences, around 43% of them singletons. What was sequenced was peripheral blood or thyroid tissue (not recorded which). The origin of the receptors is an adult woman with Graves' disease, either hyperthyroidism or ophthalmopathy (not recorded which). The CDR3 runs from the conserved cysteine through the conserved F or W. The order of the fields is J gene, D gene, clone size, CDR3 length, V gene, CDR3 DNA, CDR3 protein. A D gene is named only where the DNA matches it firmly. Expanded clones are given a class, and other clones once, few, many or no size at all.

TRBJ2-5 . . 12 TRBV2 TGTGCCAGCAGCGTACTAGCCGAGACCCAGTACTTC CASSVLAETQYF
TRBJ1-1 . many 13 TRBV10-3 TGTGCCATCAGTGAGCGCCCGAACACTGAAGCTTTCTTT CAISERPNTEAFF
TRBJ1-2 . few 14 TRBV7-9 TGTGCCAGCAGCTTAGTTGGCTTAGAGTATGGCTACACCTTC CASSLVGLEYGYTF
TRBJ1-2 . once 11 TRBV7-9 TGTGCCAGCAGCCGACAGGTTGGCTACACCTTC CASSRQVGYTF
TRBJ1-1 . . 13 TRBV15 TGTGCCACCTCCCCCCGGGTGAACGCTGAAGCTTTCTTT CATSPRVNAEAFF
TRBJ2-3 . . 13 TRBV25-1 TGTGCCAGTTCGACAGGTTGGACAGATACGCAGTATTTT CASSTGWTDTQYF
TRBJ1-3 TRBD1 once 15 TRBV28 TGTGCCAGCGATACACAGGGGGCAGGAGGAAACACCATATATTTT CASDTQGAGGNTIYF
TRBJ1-2 . . 14 TRBV7-9 TGCGCCAGCAGCCAAACACAGGTTAACTATGGCTACACCTTC CASSQTQVNYGYTF
TRBJ1-5 . many 12 TRBV7-2 TGTGCCAGCAGCTTGTTGGATCAGCCCCAGCATTTT CASSLLDQPQHF
TRBJ2-7 . . 13 TRBV7-9 TGTGCCAGCAGCTTAGGTGTCGAGTACGAGCAGTACTTC CASSLGVEYEQYF